These T cell receptor beta chains were read from a single sample in a study of blood T cell repertoires in COVID-19. Libraries were prepared by immunoSEQ multiplex PCR; TCRdb keeps only in-frame clonotypes and omits some of them. The table has about 250,000 clones, around 88% seen once. Material for sequencing was peripheral blood. The receptors here all came from a man at least 80 years old with acute or convalescent COVID-19. CDR3s include the opening cysteine and the closing phenylalanine or tryptophan. A D gene is named only where the DNA matches it firmly. Clone size is shown for a subset of rows, as once, few, many or a class of expanded clone.

size: .; V: TRBV7-2; J: TRBJ2-7; D: .; length: 13; CDR3: CASSSLGIYEQYF; DNA: TGTGCCAGCAGCTCCCTAGGAATCTACGAGCAGTACTTC
size: .; V: TRBV4-1; J: TRBJ2-1; D: TRBD2; length: 15; CDR3: CASSPLAGGGNEQFF; DNA: TGCGCCAGCAGCCCTTTAGCGGGGGGAGGCAATGAGCAGTTCTTC
size: .; V: TRBV18; J: TRBJ2-1; D: TRBD2; length: 15; CDR3: CASSPLAGVYNEQFF; DNA: TGTGCCAGCTCCCCACTAGCGGGAGTATACAATGAGCAGTTCTTC
size: .; V: TRBV9; J: TRBJ2-7; D: .; length: 14; CDR3: CASSVRPETYEQYF; DNA: TGTGCCAGCAGCGTGCGTCCGGAGACCTACGAGCAGTACTTC
size: .; V: TRBV5-6; J: TRBJ2-5; D: TRBD2; length: 14; CDR3: CASSASGSWETQYF; DNA: TGTGCCAGCAGCGCTAGCGGGTCCTGGGAGACCCAGTACTTC
size: .; V: TRBV19; J: TRBJ1-4; D: .; length: 14; CDR3: CASRPSSDWEKLFF; DNA: TGTGCCAGTAGGCCCAGCTCCGACTGGGAAAAACTGTTTTTT
size: once; V: TRBV6-5; J: TRBJ1-1; D: .; length: 13; CDR3: CASSYRRSTEAFF; DNA: TGTGCCAGCAGTTACAGAAGGAGCACTGAAGCTTTCTTT
size: .; V: TRBV12-5; J: TRBJ2-7; D: .; length: 14; CDR3: CASGLGLLDYEQYF; DNA: TGTGCTAGTGGTCTGGGACTTTTGGACTACGAGCAGTACTTC
size: once; V: TRBV9; J: TRBJ1-1; D: TRBD1; length: 13; CDR3: CASATGGGTEAFF; DNA: TGTGCCAGCGCGACAGGGGGGGGCACTGAAGCTTTCTTT
size: once; V: TRBV27; J: TRBJ2-5; D: .; length: 14; CDR3: CASSLVAGRETQYF; DNA: TGTGCCAGCAGTTTAGTGGCAGGGAGGGAGACCCAGTACTTC
size: .; V: TRBV14; J: TRBJ1-2; D: .; length: 15; CDR3: CASSLQGGRHYGYTF; DNA: TGTGCCAGCAGCCTTCAAGGGGGACGGCACTATGGCTACACCTTC
size: .; V: TRBV11-2; J: TRBJ1-2; D: .; length: 14; CDR3: CASSSGLLRDGYTF; DNA: TGTGCCAGCAGCTCGGGACTCTTGAGGGATGGCTACACCTTC
size: .; V: TRBV11-1; J: TRBJ1-2; D: .; length: 13; CDR3: CASSLTQGYGYTF; DNA: TGTGCCAGCAGCTTAACCCAGGGCTATGGCTACACCTTC
size: .; V: TRBV2; J: TRBJ2-2; D: .; length: 14; CDR3: CASSERQTTGELFF; DNA: TGTGCCAGCAGTGAGAGGCAGACCACCGGGGAGCTGTTTTTT
size: .; V: TRBV7-9; J: TRBJ1-5; D: .; length: 16; CDR3: CASSLAGDYNNQPQHF; DNA: TGTGCCAGCAGCTTAGCAGGGGACTACAACAATCAGCCCCAGCATTTT
size: once; V: TRBV7-2; J: TRBJ1-1; D: .; length: 14; CDR3: CASSYRQVNTEAFF; DNA: TGTGCCAGCAGCTACAGACAGGTGAACACTGAAGCTTTCTTT
size: .; V: TRBV18; J: TRBJ1-5; D: .; length: 15; CDR3: CASSLGGGSNQPQHF; DNA: TGTGCCAGCTCACTTGGGGGGGGGAGCAATCAGCCCCAGCATTTT
size: .; V: TRBV9; J: TRBJ2-3; D: .; length: 14; CDR3: CASSGPGPSDTQYF; DNA: TGTGCCAGCAGCGGTCCCGGTCCATCAGATACGCAGTATTTT
size: .; V: TRBV27; J: TRBJ1-2; D: TRBD1; length: 14; CDR3: CASRRQGVLGGYTF; DNA: TGTGCCAGCCGACGACAGGGCGTCCTGGGTGGCTACACCTTC
size: .; V: TRBV9; J: TRBJ1-2; D: TRBD1; length: 14; CDR3: CASSATQGGVSYTF; DNA: TGTGCCAGCAGCGCAACACAGGGGGGCGTTAGCTACACCTTC
size: .; V: TRBV6-6; J: TRBJ1-2; D: .; length: 13; CDR3: CASSPDRNYGYTF; DNA: TGTGCCAGCAGTCCTGACAGGAACTATGGCTACACCTTC
size: .; V: TRBV6-2/TRBV6-3; J: TRBJ2-4; D: .; length: 15; CDR3: CASSYSWGPENIQYF; DNA: TGTGCCAGCAGTTACTCATGGGGCCCGGAAAACATTCAGTACTTC
size: .; V: TRBV4-2; J: TRBJ1-1; D: .; length: 14; CDR3: CASSQVVGRAEAFF; DNA: TGTGCCAGCAGCCAAGTGGTAGGGCGGGCTGAAGCTTTCTTT
size: once; V: TRBV4-3; J: TRBJ1-3; D: .; length: 17; CDR3: CASSQDPTGNSGNTIYF; DNA: TGCGCCAGCAGCCAAGATCCTACAGGGAACTCTGGAAACACCATATATTTT
size: .; V: TRBV19; J: TRBJ2-2; D: .; length: 14; CDR3: CASSGRTNTGELFF; DNA: TGTGCCAGTAGTGGGCGTACGAACACCGGGGAGCTGTTTTTT
size: .; V: TRBV2; J: TRBJ1-1; D: .; length: 15; CDR3: CASSVLGQMYSEAFF; DNA: TGTGCCAGCAGTGTTCTTGGACAGATGTATTCTGAAGCTTTCTTT
size: .; V: TRBV6-5; J: TRBJ2-2; D: TRBD2; length: 15; CDR3: CASNGLAGNTGELFF; DNA: TGTGCCAGCAATGGACTAGCGGGGAACACCGGGGAGCTGTTTTTT
size: .; V: TRBV19; J: TRBJ1-5; D: .; length: 15; CDR3: CASSIVQGRNQPQHF; DNA: TGTGCCAGTAGTATAGTCCAGGGGCGGAATCAGCCCCAGCATTTT
size: once; V: TRBV7-6; J: TRBJ2-7; D: .; length: 15; CDR3: CASSLRGRGEYEQYF; DNA: TGTGCCAGCAGCTTGAGGGGGCGCGGGGAATACGAGCAGTACTTC
size: .; V: TRBV24-1; J: TRBJ2-5; D: .; length: 13; CDR3: CATSDGGKETQYF; DNA: TGTGCCACCAGTGATGGGGGGAAAGAGACCCAGTACTTC
size: .; V: TRBV5-1; J: TRBJ2-2; D: .; length: 14; CDR3: CASSLSGNTGELFF; DNA: TGCGCCAGCAGCTTGTCAGGGAACACCGGGGAGCTGTTTTTT
size: .; V: TRBV12-3/TRBV12-4; J: TRBJ1-1; D: .; length: 13; CDR3: CASSSTENTEAFF; DNA: TGTGCCAGCAGTTCGACAGAGAACACTGAAGCTTTCTTT
size: .; V: TRBV5-1; J: TRBJ1-1; D: TRBD1; length: 15; CDR3: CASSLGQGVGTEAFF; DNA: TGCGCCAGCAGCTTGGGGCAGGGGGTTGGAACTGAAGCTTTCTTT
size: .; V: TRBV5-4; J: TRBJ2-5; D: TRBD1; length: 13; CDR3: CASSRQGARDQYF; DNA: TGTGCCAGCAGCCGACAGGGGGCGCGTGACCAGTACTTC
size: .; V: TRBV6-5; J: TRBJ2-1; D: TRBD1; length: 14; CDR3: CASRLGQLNNEQFF; DNA: TGTGCCAGCAGACTGGGACAGCTGAACAATGAGCAGTTCTTC
size: .; V: TRBV11-2; J: TRBJ2-2; D: TRBD2; length: 18; CDR3: CASSLDLAGGFDTGELFF; DNA: TGTGCCAGCAGCTTAGATCTAGCGGGGGGGTTCGACACCGGGGAGCTGTTTTTT
size: .; V: TRBV19; J: TRBJ2-3; D: .; length: 15; CDR3: CASSPRLVLTDTQYF; DNA: TGTGCCAGTAGTCCCCGACTAGTTTTGACAGATACGCAGTATTTT
size: .; V: TRBV6-2/TRBV6-3; J: TRBJ2-2; D: .; length: 15; CDR3: CASSYRSGNTGELFF; DNA: TGTGCCAGCAGTTACCGGTCCGGGAACACCGGGGAGCTGTTTTTT
size: few; V: TRBV2; J: TRBJ2-3; D: TRBD2; length: 16; CDR3: CASTRTSGGITDTQYF; DNA: TGTGCCAGCACCAGGACTAGCGGGGGGATCACAGATACGCAGTATTTT
size: .; V: TRBV29-1; J: TRBJ1-2; D: .; length: 11; CDR3: CSVGQEYGYTF; DNA: TGCAGCGTTGGACAGGAATATGGCTACACCTTC
size: once; V: TRBV7-2; J: TRBJ2-7; D: TRBD2; length: 17; CDR3: CASSLRGTSGPQTEQYF; DNA: TGTGCCAGCAGCTTAAGGGGCACTAGCGGGCCCCAAACCGAGCAGTACTTC
size: .; V: TRBV11-2; J: TRBJ2-7; D: TRBD2; length: 15; CDR3: CASSLGSGGPYEQYF; DNA: TGTGCCAGCAGCTTAGGTAGCGGGGGCCCCTACGAGCAGTACTTC